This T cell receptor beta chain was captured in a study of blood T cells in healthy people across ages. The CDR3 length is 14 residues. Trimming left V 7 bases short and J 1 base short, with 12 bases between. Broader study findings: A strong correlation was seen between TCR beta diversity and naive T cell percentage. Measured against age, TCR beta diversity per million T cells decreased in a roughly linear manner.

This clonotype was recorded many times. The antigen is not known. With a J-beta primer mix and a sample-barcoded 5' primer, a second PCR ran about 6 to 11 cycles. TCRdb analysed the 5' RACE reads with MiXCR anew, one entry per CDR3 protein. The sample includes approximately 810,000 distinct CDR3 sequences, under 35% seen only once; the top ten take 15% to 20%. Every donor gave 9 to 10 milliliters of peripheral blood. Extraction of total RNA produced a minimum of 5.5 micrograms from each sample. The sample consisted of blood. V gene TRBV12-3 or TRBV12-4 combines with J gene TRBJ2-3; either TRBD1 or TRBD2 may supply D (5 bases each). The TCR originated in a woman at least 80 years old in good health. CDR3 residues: CASITRGGTDTQYF. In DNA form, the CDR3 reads TGTGCCAGCATCACTAGAGGGGGCACAGATACGCAGTATTTT.